The count of the clone carrying this T cell receptor (beta chain) is one. Its target is unknown. This specimen belongs to a study of T cell responses to AZD1222 COVID-19 vaccine. Germline-derived CDR1 and CDR2 are MDHEN and SYDVKM. V lost 5 bases, J lost 8 bases, and 16 bases stayed unmatched. The CDR3 has 17 amino acids. Findings and limits, study-wide: Nearly half of spike-specific TCRs reportedly target unmutated variant regions.

The data were produced by immunoSEQ multiplex PCR, yet TCRdb's version contains in-frame clones alone and is incomplete. The table records around 52,000 clones, around 86% of them present only once. The TCR was taken from an adult in good health. This specimen was peripheral blood, taken on day 0 of AZD1222 vaccination. V and J are TRBV28 and TRBJ1-4; 8 bases match TRBD1. Written as DNA, the CDR3 is TGTGCCAGCAGTCCATTAAAACCCGGGACAGGATTAGAAAAACTGTTTTTT. It translates to CASSPLKPGTGLEKLFF.